This T cell receptor (beta chain) was found in a study of shared clonotypes between healthy human individuals. V was clipped by 3 bases and J by 3 bases, with 9 bases between them. The CDR3 totals 14 residues. The germline V gene encodes CDR1 KGHSH and CDR2 LQKENI. It was roughly 190 ng DNA, some 30,000 T cell genomes, that sorted-subset replicate PCRs used. The method was immunoSEQ multiplex PCR; TCRdb's version includes in-frame clones alone and lacks a portion of them. The top ten hold about 0.057% of the sample, which has under 650,000 clones, approximately 95% seen once. The sequence was obtained from a woman under 40 in good health. The rearrangement uses TRBV18 and TRBJ2-1; a weak D match, TRBD1 (5 bases). Sequencing was carried out using naive CD4+ T cells sorted from blood. Subset here: CD45RA+ positively selected. CDR3 in DNA: TGTGCCAGCTCACCCACGACAGACTACAATGAGCAGTTCTTC. Translation: CASSPTTDYNEQFF.